This T cell receptor (beta chain) was retrieved from a study of lymphopenia after photon versus proton radiotherapy. Germline-derived CDR1 and CDR2 are SGHNT and YENEEA. This CDR3 is 15 amino acids long. V shed 5 bases and J shed 4 bases, with 12 bases lying between them. This table comes from immunoSEQ multiplex PCR, and its TCRdb copy is limited to in-frame clones, with some not included. The table includes more than 4,000 clones, about 70% detected once. V usage is TRBV11-3 and J usage is TRBJ2-6; D not resolved. This specimen consisted of peripheral blood, obtained from a patient treated with proton-based radiotherapy. The TCR comes from an elderly man with esophageal cancer. CDR3 in DNA: TGTGCCAGCAGCCCCGAGATAACAGGGGCCAACGTCCTGACTTTC. Its protein product is CASSPEITGANVLTF.